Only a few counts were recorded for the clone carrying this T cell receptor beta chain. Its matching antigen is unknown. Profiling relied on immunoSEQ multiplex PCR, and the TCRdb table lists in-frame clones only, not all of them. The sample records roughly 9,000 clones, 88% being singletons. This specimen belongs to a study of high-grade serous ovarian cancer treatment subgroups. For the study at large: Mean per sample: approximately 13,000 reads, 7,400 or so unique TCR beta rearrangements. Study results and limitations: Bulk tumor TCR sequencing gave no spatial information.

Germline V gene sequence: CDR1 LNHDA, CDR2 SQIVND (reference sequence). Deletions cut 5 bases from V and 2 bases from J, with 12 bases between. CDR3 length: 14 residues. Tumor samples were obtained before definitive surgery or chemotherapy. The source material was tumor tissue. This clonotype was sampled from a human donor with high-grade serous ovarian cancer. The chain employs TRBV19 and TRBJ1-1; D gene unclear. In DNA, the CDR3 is TGTGCCAGTAGTTTTACGCGCAGAAACACTGAAGCTTTCTTT. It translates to CASSFTRRNTEAFF.